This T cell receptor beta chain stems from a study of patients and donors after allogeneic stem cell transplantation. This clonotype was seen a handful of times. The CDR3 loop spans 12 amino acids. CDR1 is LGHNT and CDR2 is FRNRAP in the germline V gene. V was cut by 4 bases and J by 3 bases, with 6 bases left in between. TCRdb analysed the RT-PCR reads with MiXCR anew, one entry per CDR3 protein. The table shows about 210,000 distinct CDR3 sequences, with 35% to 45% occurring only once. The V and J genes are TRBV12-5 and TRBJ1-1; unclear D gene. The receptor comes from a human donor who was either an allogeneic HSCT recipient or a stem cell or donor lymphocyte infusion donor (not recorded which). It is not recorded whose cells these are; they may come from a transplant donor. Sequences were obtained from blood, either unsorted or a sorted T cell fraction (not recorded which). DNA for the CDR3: TGTGCTAGTGGTTCGCGGCACACTGAAGCTTTCTTT. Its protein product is CASGSRHTEAFF. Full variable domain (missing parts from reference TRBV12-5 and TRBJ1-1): DARVTQTPRHKVTEMGQEVTMRCQPILGHNTVFWYRQTMMQGLELLAYFRNRAPLDDSGMPKDRFSAEMPDATLATLKIQPSEPRDSAVYFCASGSRHTEAFFGQGTRLTVV.